A single sample is the source of the 10 T cell receptor beta chains below, sequenced in a study of graft-versus-host responses after intestinal transplantation. Their specific antigens are unknown. The assay was immunoSEQ multiplex PCR, and TCRdb's table has in-frame clones only and misses some. This sample has 85,000 to 110,000 clones; over 85% occur once, and the top ten carry around 1%. The specimen was unstimulated CD8+ T cells sorted from spleen or lymph node cells, collected before intestinal transplant. The source is a human donor who received an intestinal transplant.

This chain links TRBV10-3 with TRBJ2-7, with D tentatively TRBD2 (6 bases). Trimming removed 8 bases at V and 0 bases at J, with 14 bases between. CDR1 and CDR2 (germline): ENHRY, SYGVKD. There are 14 residues in the CDR3. CDR3 coding DNA: TGTGCCATCGCGGGGCAGATGAGCTCCTACGAGCAGTACTTC. It yields the protein CAIAGQMSSYEQYF.

This rearrangement joins TRBV5-1 to TRBJ1-2; the D gene is possibly TRBD1 (6 bases). From germline, CDR1 is SGHRS and CDR2 YFSETQ. V gave up 4 bases and J gave up 8 bases, with 18 bases separating them. This CDR3 region has 14 residues. The CDR3 sequence: CASSLEKGGDGYTF. The CDR3 DNA sequence: TGCGCCAGCAGCCTGGAGAAAGGGGGTGACGGCTACACCTTC.

The V gene is TRBV5-4, the J gene TRBJ1-6, with 9 bases matching TRBD1. CDR1 is SGHNT, CDR2 YYREEE, per germline (reference sequence). V lost 4 bases, J lost 7 bases, and 6 bases stayed unmatched. The CDR3 spans 15 residues. The CDR3 sequence is CASSPRTGENSPLHF. In nucleotides, the CDR3 is TGTGCCAGCAGCCCTAGGACAGGGGAGAATTCACCCCTCCACTTT.

A single count supports this clone. This rearrangement joins TRBV5-1 to TRBJ1-4; unclear D gene. Germline values: CDR1 SGHRS, CDR2 YFSETQ. The CDR3 spans 14 residues. The ends were cut back, 1 base at V and 0 bases at J, with 4 bases in the middle. CDR3 region: CASSLTATNEKLFF. The CDR3, as DNA: TGCGCCAGCAGCTTGACAGCAACTAATGAAAAACTGTTTTTT.

The chain uses TRBV15 and TRBJ2-3; 7 positions match TRBD1. The J segment lost 1 base and the V segment lost 2 bases, leaving 6 bases of the junction unmatched. CDR1 and CDR2 (germline): LNHNV, YYDKDF (reference sequence). This CDR3 comprises 16 residues. CDR3 amino acids: CATSRSTGTGTDTQYF. In DNA form, the CDR3 reads TGTGCCACCAGCAGATCTACCGGGACAGGCACAGATACGCAGTATTTT.

This clone was seen only a few times. The chain has TRBV13 and TRBJ2-7, with D perhaps TRBD1 (5 bases). Germline V gene sequence: CDR1 PRHDT, CDR2 FYEKMQ (reference sequence). With 5 bases removed from V and 3 bases from J, the gap between germline ends came to 8 bases. The length of the CDR3 is 12 residues. CDR3 bases: TGTGCCAGCAGCAACCAGGGCTACGAGCAGTACTTC. This encodes CASSNQGYEQYF.

CDR3 residues: CATSSRMTGDEQYF. The DNA of the CDR3 is TGTGCCACCAGCAGTCGGATGACAGGGGACGAGCAGTACTTC. The J gene is TRBJ2-7, the V gene TRBV15, with 8 bases lining up with TRBD1. The CDR3 has 14 amino acids. With V trimmed by 3 bases and J by 5 bases, 6 bases remained unmatched. CDR1 LNHNV and CDR2 YYDKDF come from the germline V gene (reference sequence). Filled out from reference TRBV15 and TRBJ2-7, the complete variable domain reads DAMVIQNPRYQVTQFGKPVTLSCSQTLNHNVMYWYQQKSSQAPKLLFHYYDKDFNNEADTPDNFQSRRPNTSFCFLDIRSPGLGDTAMYLCATSSRMTGDEQYFGPGTRLTVT.

The gene calls are TRBV5-4 and TRBJ2-3; TRBD2 agrees at 9 bases. The CDR3 length is 17 residues. The J segment lost 5 bases and the V segment lost 1 base, leaving 11 bases of the junction unmatched. The V gene's germline CDR1 is SGHNT and CDR2 YYREEE (reference sequence). CDR3 DNA sequence: TGTGCCAGCAGCTTGCCTAGAGCGGGGGGACTGTTAGATACGCAGTATTTT. Translation gives CASSLPRAGGLLDTQYF.

The V gene is TRBV4-1, the J gene TRBJ2-2; D possibly corresponds to TRBD1 (5 bases). This CDR3 has 13 residues. The germline gives CDR1 MGHRA, CDR2 YSYEKL. Trimming stripped 3 bases from V and 4 bases from J, with 6 bases between. CDR3: CASSQDITGELFF. The CDR3 nucleotides are TGCGCCAGCAGCCAGGACATCACCGGGGAGCTGTTTTTT.

The rearrangement uses TRBV4-1 and TRBJ2-7, with a possible D match to TRBD2 (6 bases). The V end was cut by 4 bases, the J end by 0 bases, with 10 bases between. CDR3 length: 14 residues. CDR1 and CDR2 from the germline V gene are MGHRA and YSYEKL. CDR3 amino acids: CASSPRGISYEQYF. CDR3 DNA sequence: TGCGCCAGCAGCCCCCGGGGGATCTCCTACGAGCAGTACTTC.